Shown below are 30 T cell receptor beta chains from a single sample sequenced in a study of CD8 T cells in Susac syndrome. RNA, at roughly 0.45 to 1 ug, was reverse transcribed with random hexamers. TCRdb processed the immunoSEQ multiplex PCR reads anew with MiXCR; each CDR3 protein has one entry. This sample has 130,000 or so distinct CDR3 sequences; roughly 80% occur once, and the top ten carry 0.51%. The source material was CD8+ T cells from PBMCs. These receptors were collected from a human donor with multiple sclerosis.

This clonotype occurred once. The chain joins TRBV28 to TRBJ1-2; D uncertain. There are 14 residues in the CDR3. The V gene lost 6 bases and the J gene lost 4 bases, with 15 bases spanning the gap. Germline values: CDR1 MDHEN, CDR2 SYDVKM. CDR3 sequence reads: CASSPLDLGYGYTF. The CDR3 nucleotides are TGTGCCAGCAGCCCCTTAGACTTGGGCTATGGCTACACCTTC.

This sequence joins TRBV4-3 and TRBJ1-5; D remains ambiguous. The V end was cut by 0 bases, the J end by 6 bases, with 9 bases between. The germline V gene encodes CDR1 LGHNA and CDR2 YSLEER. The CDR3 contains 14 residues. The CDR3 here is CASSQDGGIQPQHF. The CDR3 DNA sequence: TGCGCCAGCAGCCAAGATGGTGGAATTCAGCCCCAGCATTTT.

The V and J genes are TRBV28 and TRBJ1-2; D remains ambiguous. With 5 bases removed from V and 3 bases from J, the gap between germline ends came to 19 bases. The germline gives CDR1 MDHEN, CDR2 SYDVKM. This CDR3 spans 16 amino acids. CDR3 region: CASSPMDPGLYYGYTF. CDR3 bases: TGTGCCAGCAGTCCTATGGACCCCGGGCTGTACTATGGCTACACCTTC.

The rearrangement links TRBV28 to TRBJ2-1; 9 positions match TRBD2. The CDR3 covers 14 residues. Looked up from germline, CDR1 is MDHEN and CDR2 is SYDVKM. Trimming took 8 bases from V and 0 from J; bases not matched to a gene: 2. The CDR3 loop reads CASAGGGSYNEQFF. DNA for the CDR3: TGTGCCAGCGCGGGGGGGGGCTCCTACAATGAGCAGTTCTTC.

This chain connects TRBV19 to TRBJ2-1; D call uncertain. The CDR3 extends over 15 amino acids. The V gene's germline CDR1 is LNHDA and CDR2 SQIVND (reference sequence). V lost 3 bases and J 0 bases, leaving 9 bases between the germline ends. The DNA of the CDR3 is TGTGCCAGTAGTATCGGCAGCTTCTCCTACAATGAGCAGTTCTTC. Protein product: CASSIGSFSYNEQFF.

The chain carries TRBV4-2 and TRBJ2-1; TRBD1 might be the D (5 bases). With 4 bases removed from V and 6 bases from J, the gap between germline ends came to 16 bases. In germline, CDR1 is LGHNA, CDR2 YNFKEQ. The CDR3 totals 15 residues. The CDR3 nucleotides read TGTGCCAGCAGCCTGGAGATCCAGGGTGGCAATGAGCAGTTCTTC. As protein: CASSLEIQGGNEQFF.

The V call is TRBV4-1, the J call TRBJ1-1; 7 bases match TRBD1. V lost 4 bases to trimming and J lost 4 bases; unmatched junction nucleotides: 9. Germline V gene sequence: CDR1 MGHRA, CDR2 YSYEKL. The CDR3 has 15 amino acids. The CDR3 region is CASSRENYRGTEAFF. As DNA, the CDR3 is TGCGCCAGCAGCCGCGAAAACTACAGGGGCACTGAAGCTTTCTTT.

The chain carries TRBV7-2 and TRBJ2-1; D not resolved. Trimming left V 1 base short and J 15 bases short, with 13 bases between. The CDR3 consists of 12 residues. Germline values: CDR1 SGHTA, CDR2 FQGNSA. In DNA, the CDR3 is TGTGCCAGCAGCTTAGGGTCCATAATCACGTTCTTC. Its translation: CASSLGSIITFF.

The chain couples TRBV3-1 to TRBJ2-1, with 7 bases lining up with TRBD2. Germline CDR1 reads LGHDT; CDR2 reads YNNKEL (reference sequence). Trimming cost V 0 bases and J 8 bases; bases outside gene matches: 10. CDR3 size: 16 residues. This CDR3 is CASSQDYAGEQDEQFF. Written as DNA, the CDR3 is TGTGCCAGCAGCCAAGATTATGCGGGAGAGCAGGATGAGCAGTTCTTC.

This chain links TRBV28 with TRBJ1-6; 9 bases align to TRBD1. CDR3 length: 14 residues. Germline V gene data show CDR1 as MDHEN and CDR2 as SYDVKM. V trimming: 6 bases; J trimming: 10 bases; junction bases outside the gene matches: 7. CDR3 loop: CASRRDRVSSPLHF. In DNA, the CDR3 is TGTGCCAGCAGACGGGACAGGGTCTCCTCACCCCTCCACTTT.

The chain recombines TRBV12-3 or TRBV12-4 with TRBJ2-3, with a possible D match to TRBD1 (6 bases). The CDR3 spans 15 residues. Trimming removed 2 bases from V and 5 bases from J, with 14 bases in between. The CDR3 DNA follows: TGTGCCAGCAGTTTACGGCCAGGGGTTGGAGATACGCAGTATTTT. The encoded protein is CASSLRPGVGDTQYF.

In its sample, this clonotype was seen once. V usage is TRBV20-1 and J usage is TRBJ1-5, with 7 positions matching TRBD1. Per the germline V gene, CDR1 is DFQATT and CDR2 is SNEGSKA (reference sequence). The CDR3 covers 16 residues. Trimming cost V 1 base and J 4 bases; bases outside gene matches: 10. As DNA, the CDR3 is TGCAGTGCTAGAGGAACCCGGGACAGCGAAAATCAGCCCCAGCATTTT. Translation gives CSARGTRDSENQPQHF.

The chain joins TRBV4-3 to TRBJ1-4; possibly TRBD1 for D (5 bases). V was cut by 0 bases and J by 5 bases, with 22 bases left in between. This CDR3 is built from 19 residues. Germline V lookup: CDR1 LGHNA, CDR2 YSLEER. Written as DNA, the CDR3 is TGCGCCAGCAGCCAAGAAGGGGTTGAAGGTGTCGCATGGAATGAAAAACTGTTTTTT. Translation: CASSQEGVEGVAWNEKLFF.

The chain is built from TRBV6-1 and TRBJ1-6; D remains unclear. The CDR3 length is 17 residues. The ends were cut back, 5 bases at V and 2 bases at J, with 16 bases in the middle. Germline V gene lookup returns CDR1 MNHNS and CDR2 SASEGT. For the CDR3, the DNA is TGTGCCAGCAGTCAGTTACACGCAGACACCTATAATTCACCCCTCCACTTT. It is translated as CASSQLHADTYNSPLHF.

V is TRBV5-6 and J is TRBJ2-5, with TRBD2 matching over 9 bases. The germline gives CDR1 SGHDT, CDR2 YYEEEE. This CDR3 has 14 amino acids. V gave up 2 bases and J gave up 3 bases; unmatched junction bases: 2. CDR3 DNA sequence: TGTGCCAGCAGCTTAGTAGCGGGAGAAGAGACCCAGTACTTC. This encodes CASSLVAGEETQYF.

This clonotype was seen a handful of times. The chain links TRBV6-5 to TRBJ1-1; the D gene is possibly TRBD1 (6 bases). Germline-derived CDR1 and CDR2 are MNHEY and SVGAGI. CDR3 length: 15 residues. Trimming pared 4 bases from V and 3 bases from J, leaving 15 bases between. The CDR3 nucleotides are TGTGCCAGCAGTTGGGGGGCTTATGGGGACACTGAAGCTTTCTTT. Its translation is CASSWGAYGDTEAFF.

The J gene is TRBJ2-2, the V gene TRBV5-1; TRBD1 agrees at 11 bases. Trimming took 4 bases from V and 6 from J; bases not matched to a gene: 2. Germline CDR1 reads SGHRS; CDR2 reads YFSETQ. The CDR3 spans 14 residues. The CDR3 coding sequence is TGCGCCAGCAGCGGGGGACAGGGGGCCGGGGAGCTGTTTTTT. It yields the protein CASSGGQGAGELFF.

In nucleotides, the CDR3 is TGTGCCAGCAGTCTAGACAGGCATAATCAGCCCCAGCATTTT. Translation: CASSLDRHNQPQHF. The chain carries TRBV12-3 or TRBV12-4 and TRBJ1-5; a possible D gene is TRBD1 (6 bases). The CDR3 runs to 14 residues. Trimming left V 5 bases short and J 4 bases short, with 12 bases between.

V is TRBV27 and J is TRBJ2-7, with 10 nucleotides matching TRBD2. This CDR3 has 15 residues. Germline V CDR1 and CDR2: MNHEY, SMNVEV (reference sequence). Germline trimming cut 3 bases from V and 6 bases from J; bases unmatched to any gene: 8. The CDR3 sequence: CASSLALAGASEQYF. The DNA for the CDR3 is TGTGCCAGCAGTTTGGCGCTAGCGGGGGCAAGCGAGCAGTACTTC.

The chain uses TRBV27 and TRBJ2-2; D not resolved. The CDR3 is 12 residues long. Per germline, CDR1 MNHEY and CDR2 SMNVEV (reference sequence). V lost 0 bases, J lost 7 bases, and 3 bases lay in between. The CDR3 is CASSLSGGELFF. CDR3 nucleotide sequence: TGTGCCAGCAGTTTATCGGGCGGGGAGCTGTTTTTT.

The chain combines TRBV13 with TRBJ1-1; no clear D gene. Looked up from germline, CDR1 is PRHDT and CDR2 is FYEKMQ (reference sequence). Trimming removed 5 bases from V and 6 bases from J, with 10 bases in between. The CDR3 extends over 12 amino acids. The CDR3 DNA reads as TGTGCCAGCAGCGTTAACGACGCTGAAGCTTTCTTT. It yields the protein CASSVNDAEAFF.

The chain couples TRBV4-2 to TRBJ1-1, with D maybe TRBD1 (6 bases). The CDR3 spans 14 residues. V lost 3 bases and J 2 bases, leaving 10 bases between the germline ends. CDR1 is LGHNA, CDR2 YNFKEQ, per germline. The DNA of the CDR3 is TGTGCCAGCAGCCACGTGGACAGTAACACTGAAGCTTTCTTT. Protein sequence: CASSHVDSNTEAFF.

This clonotype was recorded a few times. The rearrangement uses TRBV12-3 or TRBV12-4 and TRBJ1-5; D uncertain. Trimming removed 6 bases from V and 3 bases from J, with 6 bases in between. The CDR3 runs 12 residues. CDR3: CASSLINQPQHF. DNA for the CDR3: TGTGCCAGCAGCTTAATCAATCAGCCCCAGCATTTT.

The gene calls are TRBV7-8 and TRBJ2-7; D unresolved. The CDR3 consists of 15 residues. Germline CDR1 SGHVS, CDR2 FQNEAQ. V was cut by 3 bases and J by 7 bases, with 19 bases left in between. CDR3 coding DNA: TGTGCCAGCAGCTTTTATCGCCAGGCCGTAGGGGAGCAGTACGTC. Amino acids: CASSFYRQAVGEQYV.

The CDR3 DNA follows: TGCAGCGTTGATAGGGCTAGCGCCGGGAATGAGCAGTTCTTC. Its translation is CSVDRASAGNEQFF. J is TRBJ2-1 and V is TRBV29-1, with D tentatively TRBD2 (6 bases). Germline V gene data show CDR1 as SQVTM and CDR2 as ANQGSEA. Trimming removed 3 bases at V and 7 bases at J, with 16 bases between. The CDR3 contains 14 residues.

V gene TRBV30 combines with J gene TRBJ1-2; TRBD1 matches at 7 bases. This CDR3 contains 14 residues. Per germline, CDR1 GTSNPN and CDR2 SVGIG (reference sequence). With V trimmed by 5 bases and J by 4 bases, 10 bases remained unmatched. CDR3 in DNA: TGTGCCTGGGGTTATACAGGGGCGGTCTATGGCTACACCTTC. It encodes CAWGYTGAVYGYTF.

The chain has TRBV6-1 and TRBJ2-1, with 7 bases identical to TRBD2. Trimming took 5 bases from V and 2 from J; bases not matched to a gene: 3. Germline V lookup: CDR1 MNHNS, CDR2 SASEGT. This CDR3 has 14 amino acids. CDR3 nucleotides: TGTGCCAGCAGTTTGACTAGCACCTACAATGAGCAGTTCTTC. This gives the protein CASSLTSTYNEQFF.

The CDR3 sequence is CASSQSAYEQYF. The CDR3 DNA follows: TGTGCCAGCAGCCAATCTGCCTACGAGCAGTACTTC. This rearrangement joins TRBV14 to TRBJ2-7; D is uncertain. Germline loops: CDR1 SGHDN, CDR2 FVKESK. Between the trimmed V and J ends, which lost 2 bases and 2 bases, there was a span of 4 bases. This CDR3 has 12 residues.

V is TRBV12-3 or TRBV12-4 and J is TRBJ1-1; TRBD1 is a possible D gene (5 bases). Trimming took 7 bases from V and 5 from J, leaving 14 bases between them. CDR3 size: 13 residues. Here the CDR3 DNA reads TGTGCCAGCACTCAGGTGGGGGGGACTGAAGCTTTCTTT. Its translation: CASTQVGGTEAFF.

V usage is TRBV2 and J usage is TRBJ2-1; no firm D call. The V end was cut by 8 bases, the J end by 6 bases, with 17 bases between. Germline CDR1 is SNHLY and CDR2 is FYNNEI. There are 14 residues in the CDR3. CDR3 coding DNA: TGTGCCAGCGAGCCAGACTCCACCCGCAATGAGCAGTTCTTC. This encodes CASEPDSTRNEQFF.